This TCR beta chain was recorded in a study of T cells after yellow fever vaccination. This clonotype was seen repeatedly, ten times or more. Trimming cost V 3 bases and J 1 base; bases outside gene matches: 5. Germline V gene sequence: CDR1 MNHEY, CDR2 SMNVEV (reference sequence). The CDR3 contains 15 residues. Findings and limits, study-wide: It was a weaker secondary response, yet one that peaked faster, at day 5 versus 15. After the booster, over 95% of CD4 and 88% of CD8 primary-response clones were re-detected. Any FACS-sorted repertoire could hold abundant clonotypes that contaminate it from the bulk population.

5'RACE template switching added a universal primer site and UMIs to TCR cDNA. TCRdb recomputed calls from the 5' RACE reads with MiXCR, one row per CDR3 protein. The top ten hold more than 0.35% of the sample, which has under 20,000 distinct CDR3 sequences, about 4% seen once. This receptor was identified in a man aged 25-45 years who received the YFV17D yellow fever vaccine. The V and J genes are TRBV27 and TRBJ1-1, with 7 bases aligning to TRBD1. The sequenced sample was PBMCs, either bulk or a sorted T-cell subset (CD4+, CD8+, memory, or dextramer-sorted; not recorded which), obtained 15 days after the yellow fever booster vaccination. CDR3 nucleotides: TGTGCCAGCAGTTTGGACAGGTTACCGAACACTGAAGCTTTCTTT. It translates to CASSLDRLPNTEAFF.